A selection of T cell receptor beta chains follows, all from one sample in a study of blood T cell repertoires in COVID-19. Libraries were prepared by immunoSEQ multiplex PCR; TCRdb keeps only in-frame clonotypes and omits some of them. The sample includes approximately 50,000 clones, roughly 87% seen only once; the top ten take more than 8.5%. The sample taken for sequencing was peripheral blood. These receptors were taken from a human donor in a cohort sampled during active COVID-19. Each CDR3 is given with its conserved first and last residue. The D gene is left open where the match is weak. For some rows the clone size is stated as once, few or many, or as a class when expanded; others skip it.

>TRBJ1-2|-|-|TRBV14
TGTGCCAGCAGCCAAGAATTCACAGGTGGCTACACCTTC
CASSQEFTGGYTF
>TRBJ2-1|-|TRBD2|TRBV4-1
TGCGCCAGCAGCCAAGATACGAGACTAGCGGTTAAGATCTTC
CASSQDTRLAVKIF
>TRBJ1-1|-|-|TRBV5-1
TGCGCCAGCTGCCGGAACCGGGGGGATTTAGACACTGAAGCTTTCTTT
CASCRNRGDLDTEAFF
>TRBJ1-5|few|-|TRBV4-1
TGCGCCAGCAGCCAAGGTAGGGGGGGCGCGGGCAATCAGCCCCAGCATTTT
CASSQGRGGAGNQPQHF
>TRBJ2-3|once|-|TRBV21-1
TGTGCCAGCAGCAACCCTGAAGTACGGGACACAGATACGCAGTATTTT
CASSNPEVRDTDTQYF
>TRBJ1-1|-|TRBD1|TRBV11-1
TGTGCCAGCAGCCCATCCGTTGACAGGGGGCGTACTGAAGCTTTCTTT
CASSPSVDRGRTEAFF
>TRBJ2-7|-|TRBD2|TRBV6-4
TGTGCCAGCAGTGACCTCCCTACGGGGCGGGAGTTCTCGTACGAGCAGTACTTC
CASSDLPTGREFSYEQYF
>TRBJ2-1|-|TRBD2|TRBV11-2
TGTGCCAGCAGTTATCTTAGCGGGAGGGCCGTAAATGAGCAGTTCTTC
CASSYLSGRAVNEQFF
>TRBJ2-5|-|-|TRBV18
TGTGCCAGCTCAGCGGGGCATGCTCTGGACCAGTACTTC
CASSAGHALDQYF
>TRBJ2-7|-|-|TRBV30
TGTGCCTGGAGGGCAGGGAACGGTTTTATCTACGAGCAGTACTTC
CAWRAGNGFIYEQYF
>TRBJ1-1|-|-|TRBV6-1
TGTGCCAGCACCAGGACTCCTGTTAACACTGAAGCTTTCTTT
CASTRTPVNTEAFF
>TRBJ2-2|-|-|TRBV18
TGTGCCAGCCAACCGGGGGCCGGGGAGCTGTTTTTT
CASQPGAGELFF
>TRBJ1-6|-|-|TRBV14
TGTGCCAGCAGCCAAGGGACAGTTAATTCACCCCTCCACTTT
CASSQGTVNSPLHF
>TRBJ2-7|-|TRBD1|TRBV7-3
TGTGCCAGCAGTCAAGGGGGCGGCAGCTCCTACGAGCAGTACTTC
CASSQGGGSSYEQYF
>TRBJ2-7|-|-|TRBV9
TGTGCCAGCAGCGTAGCCGCGGGTTTAGGCTACGAGCAGTACTTC
CASSVAAGLGYEQYF
>TRBJ2-1|-|TRBD1|TRBV5-1
TGCGCCAGCAGTGGACAGGGGGGAAAGTCCTACAATGAGCAGTTCTTC
CASSGQGGKSYNEQFF
>TRBJ2-1|-|-|TRBV6-6
TGTGCCAGCAGTAAACGGGAGCCTGTCTACAATGAGCAGTTCTTC
CASSKREPVYNEQFF
>TRBJ1-1|-|-|TRBV29-1
TGCAGCGTTGAAGATCGAGAAGTTTTAAACACTGAAGCTTTCTTT
CSVEDREVLNTEAFF
>TRBJ2-5|few|-|TRBV4-1
TGCGCCAGCAGCCAAGATTCGAGTAGGACCCAGTACTTC
CASSQDSSRTQYF
>TRBJ2-7|few|TRBD1|TRBV19
TGTGCCAGTAGTATAGGTCCCGACAGGGCTGGTTACGAGCAGTACTTC
CASSIGPDRAGYEQYF
>TRBJ1-3|-|-|TRBV12-2
TGTGCAAGTCGCTTAGCACCGGACAGGGAGGTAGGAAACACCATATATTTT
CASRLAPDREVGNTIYF
>TRBJ2-7|-|TRBD1|TRBV6-5
TGTGCCAGCACCCCTTTCCGGACAGGGAGCCCCGAGCAGTACTTC
CASTPFRTGSPEQYF
>TRBJ2-1|-|-|TRBV5-1
TGCGCCAGCAGCCTTACTAAGGTTCCTGACAATGAGCAGTTCTTC
CASSLTKVPDNEQFF
>TRBJ1-2|-|-|TRBV3-1/TRBV3-2
TGTGCCAGCAGCCAAGAGAGTGGCTACACCTTC
CASSQESGYTF
>TRBJ2-7|-|TRBD1|TRBV5-6
TGTGCCAGCAGGGGAACGGGACAGGGGGTCTACGAGCAGTACTTC
CASRGTGQGVYEQYF
>TRBJ2-1|-|TRBD2|TRBV7-9
TGTGCCAGCAGCTTACTCGTGTGGGGGAGGGCCTACAATGAGCAGTTCTTC
CASSLLVWGRAYNEQFF
>TRBJ2-1|-|-|TRBV7-9
TGTGCCAGCAGCTCTCGGGGAGAGGGCTACAATGAGCAGTTCTTC
CASSSRGEGYNEQFF
>TRBJ2-3|-|TRBD2|TRBV2
TGTGCCAGCAGTACCGGGAGGGCGCAGTATTTT
CASSTGRAQYF
>TRBJ2-1|-|TRBD2|TRBV9
TGTGCCAGCAGCGCACTTAGCGGGAGGGGTAATGAGCAGTTCTTC
CASSALSGRGNEQFF
>TRBJ2-1|-|-|TRBV19
TGTGCCAGTAGTATAGGGCGGACCTACAATGAGCAGTTCTTC
CASSIGRTYNEQFF
>TRBJ2-3|-|-|TRBV11-2
TGTGCCAGCAGCTACCGGGGACTGGCTACGCAGTATTTT
CASSYRGLATQYF
>TRBJ1-2|-|-|TRBV29-1
TGCAGCGTTACTCTGAACGAAGACTATGGCTACACCTTC
CSVTLNEDYGYTF
>TRBJ1-2|-|TRBD1|TRBV4-1
TGCGCCAGCAGCCAAGAGGACAGGGGGCGCTTCTATGGCTACACCTTC
CASSQEDRGRFYGYTF
>TRBJ1-1|-|-|TRBV16
TGTGCCAGCAGCCAGTTACAGAACACTGAAGCTTTCTTT
CASSQLQNTEAFF
>TRBJ1-2|once|TRBD1|TRBV28
TGTGCCAGCAGTCCAGGGACAGGGGACTATGGCTACACCTTC
CASSPGTGDYGYTF
>TRBJ2-3|-|TRBD2|TRBV4-2
TGTGCCAGCAGCCAAGATGTTACTAGCGGCCGAGCAGATACGCAGTATTTT
CASSQDVTSGRADTQYF
>TRBJ2-1|-|TRBD1|TRBV29-1
TGCAGCGCTAGGGGACAGACCTACAATGAGCAGTTCTTC
CSARGQTYNEQFF
>TRBJ2-5|-|TRBD2|TRBV5-6
TGTGCCAGCAGCTTGGGACTAGCGGGAGCAGAGACCCAGTACTTC
CASSLGLAGAETQYF
>TRBJ2-7|few|TRBD2|TRBV5-1
TGCGCCAGCAGCGTAGATCCGGGACTAGCAGCCGAGCAGTACTTC
CASSVDPGLAAEQYF
>TRBJ2-5|-|TRBD2|TRBV18
TGTGCCAGCTCAACTAGCGGGAGCTTGGGGGAGACCCAGTACTTC
CASSTSGSLGETQYF
>TRBJ2-7|-|-|TRBV5-1
TGCGCCAGCAGCTTGGTCACACCCTACGAGCAGTACTTC
CASSLVTPYEQYF
>TRBJ2-5|-|-|TRBV11-3
TGTGCCAGCAGCGCCGGAGGGGGAGCGGGATTTGAGACCCAGTACTTC
CASSAGGGAGFETQYF
>TRBJ2-1|-|TRBD2|TRBV6-6
TGTGCCAGCAGTTACCCCGGGACTAGCGGCAATGAGCAGTTCTTC
CASSYPGTSGNEQFF
>TRBJ2-3|-|TRBD1|TRBV19
TGTGCCATTACAAACAGGGGGTCGAGCACAGATACGCAGTATTTT
CAITNRGSSTDTQYF
>TRBJ1-2|-|TRBD1|TRBV28
TGTGCCAGCAGTTCCTATCCCGGGACAGGGAACTATGGCTACACCTTC
CASSSYPGTGNYGYTF
>TRBJ2-1|-|TRBD2|TRBV5-1
TGCGCCAGCAGCTTGGGACCGGGACTAGGGGACAATGAGCAGTTCTTC
CASSLGPGLGDNEQFF